These 9 T cell receptor beta chains were all obtained from the same sample, sequenced in a study of human T cells and chemical hapten exposure. TCRdb itself ran the RACE reads through MiXCR, one entry per CDR3 protein. This table holds more than 85,000 distinct CDR3 sequences, under 40% found once. The sample's time point: patch test 3, about 24 weeks after DPC sensitization. Treatment indicated: therapeutic diphenylcyclopropenone sensitization with weekly scalp DPC. The input for sequencing was whole blood, taken in connection with sensitization to the hapten diphenylcyclopropenone (DPC). Source of these receptors: a man aged 35 to 55 with alopecia areata. Some clones in this sample may be carry-over from other donors' samples.

This clonotype showed up just a few times. This chain uses TRBV13 with TRBJ2-3, with 9 bases fitting TRBD2. The ends lost 3 bases at V and 1 base at J; junction bases unmatched: 11. Germline CDR1 is PRHDT and CDR2 is FYEKMQ (reference sequence). This CDR3 has 18 residues. The CDR3: CASSFRALAGTGTDTQYF. The CDR3 nucleotides read TGTGCCAGCAGCTTTAGGGCGCTAGCGGGAACGGGCACAGATACGCAGTATTTT. Full variable domain (missing parts from reference TRBV13 and TRBJ2-3): AAGVIQSPRHLIKEKRETATLKCYPIPRHDTVYWYQQGPGQDPQFLISFYEKMQSDKGSIPDRFSAQQFSDYHSELNMSSLELGDSALYFCASSFRALAGTGTDTQYFGPGTRLTVL.

Only a few counts were recorded for this clonotype. The V gene is TRBV7-2, the J gene TRBJ2-5; 15 bases are shared with TRBD2. Trimming cost V 5 bases and J 3 bases; bases outside gene matches: 4. The CDR3 runs 16 residues. CDR1 and CDR2 (germline): SGHTA, FQGNSA. The CDR3 bases are TGTGCCAGCAGCCTGGGACTAGCGGGAGGAAAAGAGACCCAGTACTTC. Its translation is CASSLGLAGGKETQYF.

This clonotype was observed a handful of times. This chain's CDR3 is CASSKGHPGIQYF. The CDR3 nucleotides are TGTGCCAGCAGTAAGGGACACCCTGGCATTCAGTACTTC. The chain employs TRBV6-5 and TRBJ2-4, with D perhaps TRBD1 (6 bases). CDR3 length: 13 residues. V lost 5 bases, J lost 9 bases, and 14 bases lay in between. Germline assignment: CDR1 MNHEY and CDR2 SVGAGI.

The rearrangement joins TRBV3-1 to TRBJ2-3, with D perhaps TRBD2 (5 bases). Trimming removed 2 bases at V and 0 bases at J, with 6 bases between. The CDR3 runs 14 residues. CDR1 and CDR2 (germline): LGHDT, YNNKEL (reference sequence). The CDR3 reads CASSQRTSTDTQYF. Written as DNA, the CDR3 is TGTGCCAGCAGCCAACGGACTAGCACAGATACGCAGTATTTT.

The rearrangement links TRBV7-2 to TRBJ2-1; 8 bases are a match to TRBD2. This CDR3 has 16 amino acids. Per germline, CDR1 SGHTA and CDR2 FQGNSA. V gave up 2 bases and J gave up 0 bases; unmatched junction bases: 3. CDR3 DNA: TGTGCCAGCAGCTTATTGGGGACTAGCTCCTACAATGAGCAGTTCTTC. As protein: CASSLLGTSSYNEQFF.

This clonotype was detected a few times. This rearrangement joins TRBV7-2 to TRBJ1-1; D is unresolved. Per the germline V gene, CDR1 is SGHTA and CDR2 is FQGNSA. V lost 4 bases to trimming and J lost 2 bases, with 8 bases between them. CDR3 length: 13 residues. This CDR3 reads CASSWALNTEAFF. CDR3 nucleotides: TGTGCCAGCAGCTGGGCCCTTAACACTGAAGCTTTCTTT.

The rearrangement links TRBV29-1 to TRBJ2-1, with D unresolved. The V and J ends lost 6 bases and 1 base respectively, with 13 bases between them. The CDR3 is 14 amino acids. Germline V gene lookup returns CDR1 SQVTM and CDR2 ANQGSEA. The DNA for the CDR3 is TGCAGCGTGGTACAGACTTTTTCCTACAATGAGCAGTTCTTC. Translating it yields CSVVQTFSYNEQFF.

This clonotype appeared a few times. This sequence joins TRBV28 and TRBJ1-4, with TRBD1 as a possible D gene (5 bases). This CDR3 comprises 14 residues. Per germline, CDR1 MDHEN and CDR2 SYDVKM. Trimming cost V 6 bases and J 4 bases, with 12 bases left between them. Written as DNA, the CDR3 is TGTGCCAGCAGCGGGGCGGGGATTAATGAAAAACTGTTTTTT. This codes for CASSGAGINEKLFF. The entire variable domain, with the rest obtained from reference TRBV28 and TRBJ1-4, is as follows: DVKVTQSSRYLVKRTGEKVFLECVQDMDHENMFWYRQDPGLGLRLIYFSYDVKMKEKGDIPEGYSVSREKKERFSLILESASTNQTSMYLCASSGAGINEKLFFGSGTQLSVL.

This clonotype was seen a handful of times. This sequence joins TRBV6-5 and TRBJ2-3; 7 nucleotides align to TRBD2. Unmatched junction bases numbered 10, after V lost 7 bases and J lost 6 bases. The germline V gene encodes CDR1 MNHEY and CDR2 SVGAGI. The length of the CDR3 is 14 residues. The CDR3 is CASTKGGPVDTQYF. The CDR3 bases are TGTGCCAGCACGAAGGGAGGGCCAGTGGATACGCAGTATTTT.